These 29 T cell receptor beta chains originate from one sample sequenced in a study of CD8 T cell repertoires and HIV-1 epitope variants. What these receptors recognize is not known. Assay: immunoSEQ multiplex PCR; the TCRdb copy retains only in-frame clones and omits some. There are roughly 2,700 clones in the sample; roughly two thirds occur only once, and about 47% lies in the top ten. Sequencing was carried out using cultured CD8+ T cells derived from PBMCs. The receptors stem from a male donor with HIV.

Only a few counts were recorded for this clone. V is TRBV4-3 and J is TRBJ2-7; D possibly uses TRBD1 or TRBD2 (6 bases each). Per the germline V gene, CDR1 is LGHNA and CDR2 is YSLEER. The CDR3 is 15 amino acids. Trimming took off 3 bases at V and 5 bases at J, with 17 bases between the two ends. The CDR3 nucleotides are TGCGCCAGCAGCCACGCACAGGGAGGCCTTCACGAGCAGTACTTC. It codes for CASSHAQGGLHEQYF.

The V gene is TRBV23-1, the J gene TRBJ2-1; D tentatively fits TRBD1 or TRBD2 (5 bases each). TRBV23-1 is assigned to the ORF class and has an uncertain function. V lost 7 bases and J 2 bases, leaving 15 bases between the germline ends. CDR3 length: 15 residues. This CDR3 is CASIFGVGAYNEQFF. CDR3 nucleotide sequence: TGCGCCAGCATATTTGGAGTGGGGGCCTACAATGAGCAGTTCTTC.

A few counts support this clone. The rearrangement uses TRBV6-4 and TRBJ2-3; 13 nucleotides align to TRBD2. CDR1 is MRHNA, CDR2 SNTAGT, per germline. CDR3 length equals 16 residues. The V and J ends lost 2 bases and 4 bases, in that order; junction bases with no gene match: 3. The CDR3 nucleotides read TGTGCCAGCAGTGACGCGACTAGCGGGGGGTCAGATACGCAGTATTTT. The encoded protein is CASSDATSGGSDTQYF.

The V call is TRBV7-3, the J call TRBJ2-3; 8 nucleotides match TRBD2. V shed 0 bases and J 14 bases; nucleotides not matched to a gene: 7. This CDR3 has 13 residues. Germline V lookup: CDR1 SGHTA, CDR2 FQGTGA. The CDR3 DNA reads TGTGCCAGCAGCTTAACTATAGCGGGGAGATTGTATTTT. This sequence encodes CASSLTIAGRLYF.

The chain's CDR3 is CASILGGGGTDTQYF. CDR3 sequence (DNA): TGTGCCAGCATCCTTGGGGGGGGCGGCACAGATACGCAGTATTTT. The rearrangement links TRBV28 to TRBJ2-3; D is perhaps TRBD2 (7 bases). The CDR3 has 15 amino acids. Germline CDR1 is MDHEN and CDR2 is SYDVKM. V lost 7 bases and J 1 base, leaving 15 bases between the germline ends.

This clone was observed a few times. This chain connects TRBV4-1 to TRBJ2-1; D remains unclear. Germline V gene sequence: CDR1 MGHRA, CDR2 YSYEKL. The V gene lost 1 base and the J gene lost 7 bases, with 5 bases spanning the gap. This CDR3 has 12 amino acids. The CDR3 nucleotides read TGCGCCAGCAGCCAAGCCGATAATGAGCAGTTCTTC. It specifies CASSQADNEQFF.

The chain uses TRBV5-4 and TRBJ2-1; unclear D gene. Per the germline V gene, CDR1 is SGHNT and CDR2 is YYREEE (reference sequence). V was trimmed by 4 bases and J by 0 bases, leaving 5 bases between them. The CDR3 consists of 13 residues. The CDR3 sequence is CASSGSSYNEQFF. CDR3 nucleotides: TGTGCCAGCAGCGGTAGCTCCTACAATGAGCAGTTCTTC.

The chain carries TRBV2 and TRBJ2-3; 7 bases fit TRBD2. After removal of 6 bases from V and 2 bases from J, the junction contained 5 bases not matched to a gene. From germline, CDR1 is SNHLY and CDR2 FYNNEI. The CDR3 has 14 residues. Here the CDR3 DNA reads TGTGCCAGCAGAAGCGGGGAGTCCACAGATACGCAGTATTTT. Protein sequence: CASRSGESTDTQYF.

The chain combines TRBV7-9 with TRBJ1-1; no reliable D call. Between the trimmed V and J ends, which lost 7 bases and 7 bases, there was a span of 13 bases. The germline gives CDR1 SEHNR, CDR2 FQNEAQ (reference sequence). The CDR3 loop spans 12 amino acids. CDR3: CASTRREGEAFF. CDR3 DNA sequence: TGTGCCAGCACCCGGAGGGAAGGTGAAGCTTTCTTT.

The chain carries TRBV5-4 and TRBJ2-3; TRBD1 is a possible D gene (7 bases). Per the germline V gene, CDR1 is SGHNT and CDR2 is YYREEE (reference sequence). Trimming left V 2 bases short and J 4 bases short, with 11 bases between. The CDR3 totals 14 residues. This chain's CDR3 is CASSFGGGADTQYF. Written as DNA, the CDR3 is TGTGCCAGCAGCTTCGGAGGGGGCGCAGATACGCAGTATTTT.

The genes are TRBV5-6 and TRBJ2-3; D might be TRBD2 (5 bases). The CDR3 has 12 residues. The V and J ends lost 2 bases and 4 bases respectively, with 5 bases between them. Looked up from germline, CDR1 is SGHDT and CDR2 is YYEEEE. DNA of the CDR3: TGTGCCAGCAGCTTACTAGCAGATACGCAGTATTTT. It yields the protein CASSLLADTQYF.

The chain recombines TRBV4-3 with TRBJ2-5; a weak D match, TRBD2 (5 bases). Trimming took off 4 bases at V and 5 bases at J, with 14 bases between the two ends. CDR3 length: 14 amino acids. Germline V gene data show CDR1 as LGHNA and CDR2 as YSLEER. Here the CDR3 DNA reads TGCGCCAGCAGCCTGGATCCGAGGGCGGAGACCCAGTACTTC. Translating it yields CASSLDPRAETQYF.

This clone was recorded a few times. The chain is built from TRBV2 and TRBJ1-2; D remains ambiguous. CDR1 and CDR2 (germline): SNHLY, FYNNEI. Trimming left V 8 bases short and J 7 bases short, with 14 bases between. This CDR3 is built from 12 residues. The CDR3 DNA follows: TGTGCCAGCCTTACTGAGCTTGGTGGCTACACCTTC. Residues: CASLTELGGYTF.

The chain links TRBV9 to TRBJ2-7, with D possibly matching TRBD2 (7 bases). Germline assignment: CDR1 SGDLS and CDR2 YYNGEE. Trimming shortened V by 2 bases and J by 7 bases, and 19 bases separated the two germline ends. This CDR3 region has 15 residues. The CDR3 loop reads CASSVSGGPLGEQYF. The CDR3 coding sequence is TGTGCCAGCAGCGTGTCGGGGGGCCCTTTGGGGGAGCAGTACTTC.

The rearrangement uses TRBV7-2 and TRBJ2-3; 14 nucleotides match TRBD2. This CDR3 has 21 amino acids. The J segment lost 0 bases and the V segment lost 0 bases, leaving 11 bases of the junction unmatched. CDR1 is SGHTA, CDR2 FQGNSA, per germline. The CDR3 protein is CASSLAWTSGGFSDSTDTQYF. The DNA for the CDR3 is TGTGCCAGCAGCTTAGCTTGGACTAGCGGGGGGTTCTCAGACAGCACAGATACGCAGTATTTT.

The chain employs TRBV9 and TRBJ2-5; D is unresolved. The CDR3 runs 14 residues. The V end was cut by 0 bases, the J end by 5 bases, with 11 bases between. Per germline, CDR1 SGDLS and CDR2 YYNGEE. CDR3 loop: CASSVDGGFETQYF. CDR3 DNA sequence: TGTGCCAGCAGCGTAGACGGTGGTTTTGAGACCCAGTACTTC.

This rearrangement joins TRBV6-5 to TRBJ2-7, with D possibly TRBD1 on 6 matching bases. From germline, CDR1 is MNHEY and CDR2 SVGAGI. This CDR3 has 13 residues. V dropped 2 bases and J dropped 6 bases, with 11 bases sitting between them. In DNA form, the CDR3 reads TGTGCCAGCAGTTACGGGGCACAGGGCGAGCAGTACTTC. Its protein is CASSYGAQGEQYF.

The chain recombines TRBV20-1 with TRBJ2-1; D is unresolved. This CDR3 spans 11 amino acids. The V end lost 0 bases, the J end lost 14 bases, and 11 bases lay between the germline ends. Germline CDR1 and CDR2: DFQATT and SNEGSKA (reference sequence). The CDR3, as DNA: TGCAGTGCTAGAGAACCAAACTCGGAGTTCTTC. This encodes CSAREPNSEFF.

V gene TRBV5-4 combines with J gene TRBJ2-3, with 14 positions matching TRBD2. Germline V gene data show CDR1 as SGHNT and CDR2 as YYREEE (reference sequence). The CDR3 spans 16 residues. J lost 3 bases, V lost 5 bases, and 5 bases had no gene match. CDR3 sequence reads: CASRPGLAGDTDTQYF. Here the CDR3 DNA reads TGTGCCAGCAGGCCGGGACTAGCGGGAGATACAGATACGCAGTATTTT.

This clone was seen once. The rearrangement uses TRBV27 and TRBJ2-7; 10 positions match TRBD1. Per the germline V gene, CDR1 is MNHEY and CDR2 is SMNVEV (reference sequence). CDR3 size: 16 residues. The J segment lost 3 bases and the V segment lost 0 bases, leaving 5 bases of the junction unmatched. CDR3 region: CASSLSGQGTIYEQYF. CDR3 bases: TGTGCCAGCAGTTTATCGGGACAGGGGACGATCTACGAGCAGTACTTC.

CDR3 DNA sequence: TGTGCCAGTAGTATCGGGAGGGGAGAGACCCAGTACTTC. It is translated as CASSIGRGETQYF. The chain couples TRBV19 to TRBJ2-5; 8 bases match TRBD2. Per germline, CDR1 LNHDA and CDR2 SQIVND (reference sequence). With 3 bases clipped from V and 4 bases from J, the junction kept 1 base outside the gene matches. The CDR3 has 13 residues.

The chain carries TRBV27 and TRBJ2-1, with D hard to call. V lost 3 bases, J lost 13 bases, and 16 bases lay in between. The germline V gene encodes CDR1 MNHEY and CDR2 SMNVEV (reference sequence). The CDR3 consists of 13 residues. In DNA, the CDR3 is TGTGCCAGCAGTTTTTCCATTAAGGGTACTCAGTTCTTC. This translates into CASSFSIKGTQFF.

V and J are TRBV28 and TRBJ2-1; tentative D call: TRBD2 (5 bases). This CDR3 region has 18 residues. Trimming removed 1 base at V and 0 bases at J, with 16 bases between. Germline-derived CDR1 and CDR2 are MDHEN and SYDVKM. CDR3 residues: CASSLFGPSGASYNEQFF. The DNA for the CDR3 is TGTGCCAGCAGTTTATTTGGCCCCAGCGGCGCCTCCTACAATGAGCAGTTCTTC.

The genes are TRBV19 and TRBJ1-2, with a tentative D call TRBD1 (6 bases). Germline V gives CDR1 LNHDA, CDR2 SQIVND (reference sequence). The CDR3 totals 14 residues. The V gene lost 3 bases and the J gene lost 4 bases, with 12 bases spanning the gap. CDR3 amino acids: CASSIQGQFYGYTF. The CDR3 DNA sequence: TGTGCCAGTAGTATTCAAGGACAGTTCTATGGCTACACCTTC.

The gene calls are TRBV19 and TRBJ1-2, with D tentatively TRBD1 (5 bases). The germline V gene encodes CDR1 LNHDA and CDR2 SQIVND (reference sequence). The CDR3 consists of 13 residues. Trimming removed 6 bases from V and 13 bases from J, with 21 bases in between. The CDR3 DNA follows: TGTGCCAGTAGGGGCGGCCTTGACAGAGGAAGCACCTTC. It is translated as CASRGGLDRGSTF.

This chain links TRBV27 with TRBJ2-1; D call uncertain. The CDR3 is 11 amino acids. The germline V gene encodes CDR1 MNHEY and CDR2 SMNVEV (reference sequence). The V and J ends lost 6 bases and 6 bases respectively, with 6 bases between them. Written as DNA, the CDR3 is TGTGCCAGCAGGTCGGGCAATGAGCAGTTCTTC. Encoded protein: CASRSGNEQFF.

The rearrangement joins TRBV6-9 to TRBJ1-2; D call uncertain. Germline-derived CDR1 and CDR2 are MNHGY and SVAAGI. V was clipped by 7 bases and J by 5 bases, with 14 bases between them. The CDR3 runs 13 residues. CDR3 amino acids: CASTSNAGYGYTF. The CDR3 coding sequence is TGTGCCAGCACCTCGAACGCGGGGTATGGCTACACCTTC.

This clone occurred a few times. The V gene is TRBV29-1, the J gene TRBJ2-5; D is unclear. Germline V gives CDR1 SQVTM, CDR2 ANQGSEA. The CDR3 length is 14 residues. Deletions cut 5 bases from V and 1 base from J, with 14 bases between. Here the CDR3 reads CSVQGFDTQETQYF. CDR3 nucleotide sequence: TGCAGCGTTCAAGGTTTCGACACCCAAGAGACCCAGTACTTC.

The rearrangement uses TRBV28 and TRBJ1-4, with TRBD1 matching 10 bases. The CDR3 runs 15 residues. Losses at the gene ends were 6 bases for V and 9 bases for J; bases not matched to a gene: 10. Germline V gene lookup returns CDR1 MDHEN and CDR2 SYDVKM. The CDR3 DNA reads TGTGCCAGCAGCTTACCCGGGACAGGGGTACAAAAACTGTTTTTT. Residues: CASSLPGTGVQKLFF.